This passage covers 32 T cell receptor beta chains from one sample sequenced in a study of CD8 T cells in ankylosing spondylitis. Findings and limits, study-wide: Ankylosing spondylitis blood appeared to carry a characteristic TCR beta motif of seven to nine highly homologous variants.

No cognate antigen is known for these TCRs. MiXCR, applied by TCRdb to the 5' RACE reads, yields one record per CDR3 protein. The sample has about 800,000 distinct CDR3 sequences, approximately 12% seen once; the top ten hold less than 0.65%. The sequencing sample was made of blood, either unsorted or a sorted T cell fraction (not recorded which). Source of these receptors: a male donor with ankylosing spondylitis.

In this sample, this clonotype turned up many times. The rearrangement joins TRBV29-1 to TRBJ2-1, with a tentative D call TRBD2 (6 bases). Trimming pared 7 bases from V and 12 bases from J, leaving 19 bases between. The CDR3 is 12 amino acids. Germline loops: CDR1 SQVTM, CDR2 ANQGSEA. The CDR3 DNA reads as TGCAGCGCTCGGGACTCCCAACCGCCGCAGTTCTTC. This encodes CSARDSQPPQFF.

The table lists this clonotype with many counts. V usage is TRBV7-2 and J usage is TRBJ2-1; the match to TRBD1 covers 8 bases. There are 14 residues in the CDR3. With V trimmed by 4 bases and J by 8 bases, 7 bases remained unmatched. Per germline, CDR1 SGHTA and CDR2 FQGNSA. The CDR3 nucleotides read TGTGCCAGCAGCTCCGACAGGGGTCGCGATGAGCAGTTCTTC. Amino acids: CASSSDRGRDEQFF.

This clonotype was counted a few times. The chain recombines TRBV5-5 with TRBJ2-5; D perhaps matches TRBD1 (6 bases). From germline, CDR1 is SGHKS and CDR2 YYEKEE (reference sequence). V shed 0 bases and J shed 4 bases, with 16 bases lying between them. This CDR3 region has 16 residues. The CDR3 bases are TGTGCCAGCAGCTTGGTAAATTCATACAGGGCAGAGACCCAGTACTTC. It encodes CASSLVNSYRAETQYF. Based on the CDR3 plus reference TRBV5-5 and TRBJ2-5, the full variable domain is DAGVTQSPTHLIKTRGQQVTLRCSPISGHKSVSWYQQVLGQGPQFIFQYYEKEERGRGNFPDRFSARQFPNYSSELNVNALLLGDSALYLCASSLVNSYRAETQYFGPGTRLLVL.

The rearrangement joins TRBV7-8 to TRBJ2-1; 9 nucleotides agree with TRBD2. Germline V CDR1 and CDR2: SGHVS, FQNEAQ. With V trimmed by 7 bases and J by 0 bases, 13 bases remained unmatched. This CDR3 is 18 amino acids long. For the CDR3, the DNA is TGTGCCAGCAAGTTACTAGCGGGCCCATCTAGCTCCTACAATGAGCAGTTCTTC. As protein: CASKLLAGPSSSYNEQFF.

The sample holds many counts of this clonotype. The chain links TRBV7-2 to TRBJ2-1; 8 positions agree with TRBD1. The CDR3 totals 13 residues. In germline, CDR1 is SGHTA, CDR2 FQGNSA. Germline trimming cut 2 bases from V and 6 bases from J; bases unmatched to any gene: 0. The CDR3 spells CASSLTGGNEQFF. Written as DNA, the CDR3 is TGTGCCAGCAGCTTAACAGGGGGCAATGAGCAGTTCTTC.

This rearrangement joins TRBV6-2 or TRBV6-3 to TRBJ2-1; D unclear. CDR1 and CDR2 from the germline V gene are MNHEY and SVGEGT. This CDR3 has 15 amino acids. V gave up 7 bases and J gave up 0 bases, with 13 bases separating them. DNA of the CDR3: TGTGCCAGCAACCCTTATCCTAGCTCCTACAATGAGCAGTTCTTC. This codes for CASNPYPSSYNEQFF.

This clonotype was recorded a few times. This chain uses TRBV9 with TRBJ2-4; 10 positions match TRBD1. CDR1 is SGDLS and CDR2 is YYNGEE in the germline V gene. The CDR3 sequence is 13 residues long. The V and J ends lost 2 bases and 10 bases, in that order; junction bases with no gene match: 3. The CDR3 DNA follows: TGTGCCAGCAGCGTGCAGGGACAGGGGATTCAGTACTTC. Translated: CASSVQGQGIQYF.

The rearrangement uses TRBV6-5 and TRBJ2-7; D gene unclear. Looked up from germline, CDR1 is MNHEY and CDR2 is SVGAGI. Deletions cut 7 bases from V and 1 base from J, with 8 bases between. The CDR3 sequence is 12 residues long. This CDR3 is CASIGRSYEQYF. In DNA, the CDR3 is TGTGCCAGCATCGGGCGGTCCTACGAGCAGTACTTC.

The chain recombines TRBV5-1 with TRBJ2-7, with a possible D match to TRBD1 (6 bases). This CDR3 has 14 amino acids. Trimming took off 3 bases at V and 2 bases at J, with 12 bases between the two ends. Germline values: CDR1 SGHRS, CDR2 YFSETQ. The CDR3 region is CASSSGHSAYEQYF. CDR3 bases: TGCGCCAGCAGCTCGGGACACTCAGCCTACGAGCAGTACTTC.

This chain joins TRBV20-1 and TRBJ2-3; no reliable D call. V gave up 2 bases and J gave up 1 base, with 10 bases separating them. CDR3 length: 14 residues. CDR1 is DFQATT, CDR2 SNEGSKA, per germline (reference sequence). The CDR3 sequence is CSARNALGTDTQYF. For the CDR3, the DNA is TGCAGTGCTAGAAACGCCCTTGGCACAGATACGCAGTATTTT.

This rearrangement joins TRBV5-1 to TRBJ2-1, with a weak D call TRBD2 (5 bases). From germline, CDR1 is SGHRS and CDR2 YFSETQ. The V end was cut by 7 bases, the J end by 0 bases, with 11 bases between. This CDR3 contains 14 residues. CDR3 in amino acids: CASGSENSYNEQFF. CDR3 coding DNA: TGCGCCAGCGGTAGCGAGAACTCCTACAATGAGCAGTTCTTC.

This clonotype occurred a few times. The chain links TRBV28 to TRBJ2-7, with D perhaps given as TRBD1 or TRBD2 (5 bases each). V was shortened by 7 bases and J by 4 bases, with 20 bases between the two germline ends. Per the germline V gene, CDR1 is MDHEN and CDR2 is SYDVKM. CDR3 length: 15 amino acids. The CDR3 is CASTLSGTPHYEQYF. The CDR3 region has the DNA TGTGCCAGCACCCTCTCCGGGACGCCCCATTACGAGCAGTACTTC.

This clonotype has just a few counts. The chain combines TRBV7-2 with TRBJ1-5, with D tentatively TRBD1 (6 bases). Trimming removed 5 bases from V and 1 base from J, with 12 bases in between. Germline CDR1 SGHTA, CDR2 FQGNSA. The length of the CDR3 is 15 residues. Here the CDR3 reads CASSVVGQSNQPQHF. In nucleotides, the CDR3 is TGTGCCAGCAGCGTAGTTGGACAGAGCAATCAGCCCCAGCATTTT.

Ten or more counts support this clonotype. This rearrangement joins TRBV20-1 to TRBJ1-2; D is unclear. Germline CDR1 is DFQATT and CDR2 is SNEGSKA (reference sequence). The CDR3 is 11 residues long. Trimming took off 5 bases at V and 6 bases at J, with 10 bases between the two ends. CDR3 in DNA: TGCAGTGCTGTAGAGCTAAATGGCTACACCTTC. Encoded protein: CSAVELNGYTF.

This clonotype occurred a few times. The chain is built from TRBV12-3 or TRBV12-4 and TRBJ2-7; D gene ambiguous. The V end lost 6 bases, the J end lost 2 bases, and 11 bases lay between the germline ends. The CDR3 is made up of 13 amino acids. CDR3 region: CASRLGQTYEQYF. The CDR3 DNA sequence: TGTGCCAGCAGACTCGGCCAGACCTACGAGCAGTACTTC.

The table lists this clonotype with many counts. The V call is TRBV5-1, the J call TRBJ2-2; D gene unclear. CDR1 and CDR2 from the germline V gene are SGHRS and YFSETQ. Trimming pared 5 bases from V and 0 bases from J, leaving 11 bases between. This CDR3 comprises 15 residues. The CDR3 DNA reads as TGCGCCAGCAGGAGTTCGGGTTCGAACACCGGGGAGCTGTTTTTT. This codes for CASRSSGSNTGELFF.

Only a few counts were recorded for this clonotype. Written as DNA, the CDR3 is TGTGCCAGCAGTTTATGGGCAGATCAAGAGACCCAGTACTTC. Its translation is CASSLWADQETQYF. The chain combines TRBV28 with TRBJ2-5; the D is unclear. The CDR3 is 14 residues long. V lost 0 bases to trimming and J lost 2 bases, with 7 bases between them. Germline V gene sequence: CDR1 MDHEN, CDR2 SYDVKM.

The gene calls are TRBV4-3 and TRBJ1-4; 10 bases are a match to TRBD1. CDR3 length equals 14 residues. V dropped 4 bases and J dropped 14; count of bases not matched to a gene: 10. Germline lookup yields CDR1 LGHNA and CDR2 YSLEER. The chain's CDR3 is CASSLRLTGGSLFF. The CDR3 DNA sequence: TGCGCCAGCAGCCTCCGACTGACAGGGGGCAGCCTGTTTTTT.

This clonotype occurred many times. This rearrangement joins TRBV7-3 to TRBJ1-6, with D perhaps TRBD1 (5 bases). Germline CDR1 and CDR2: SGHTA and FQGTGA. Between the trimmed V and J ends, which lost 5 bases and 0 bases, there was a span of 8 bases. CDR3 length: 15 residues. The CDR3 spells CASSRDSSYNSPLHF. DNA of the CDR3: TGTGCCAGCAGCCGAGACAGCTCCTATAATTCACCCCTCCACTTT.

The V gene is TRBV6-2 or TRBV6-3, the J gene TRBJ2-3; D remains unclear. Germline CDR1 MNHEY, CDR2 SVGEGT. V lost 2 bases to trimming and J lost 7 bases, with 4 bases between them. This CDR3 spans 11 amino acids. The CDR3, as DNA: TGTGCCAGCAGTTACGGCCATACGCAGTATTTT. The encoded protein is CASSYGHTQYF.

The table lists this clonotype with a few counts. The genes are TRBV6-1 and TRBJ2-3, with TRBD1 as a possible D gene (5 bases). Germline V gene sequence: CDR1 MNHNS, CDR2 SASEGT. CDR3 length equals 15 residues. The ends were cut back, 2 bases at V and 1 base at J, with 10 bases in the middle. For the CDR3, the DNA is TGTGCCAGCAGTGAATCAGGGAAGGGCACAGATACGCAGTATTTT. Protein: CASSESGKGTDTQYF.

This clonotype has just a few counts. The chain recombines TRBV7-2 with TRBJ2-7, with D tentatively TRBD1 or TRBD2 (6 bases each). In germline, CDR1 is SGHTA, CDR2 FQGNSA. Trimming stripped 5 bases from V and 4 bases from J, with 18 bases between. The CDR3 covers 15 residues. The CDR3 loop reads CASSQGGQGFYEQYF. For the CDR3, the DNA is TGTGCCAGCAGCCAAGGGGGGCAGGGTTTTTACGAGCAGTACTTC. The full variable domain, rest sourced from reference TRBV7-2 and TRBJ2-7, is GAGVSQSPSNKVTEKGKDVELRCDPISGHTALYWYRQSLGQGLEFLIYFQGNSAPDKSGLPSDRFSAERTGGSVSTLTIQRTQQEDSAVYLCASSQGGQGFYEQYFGPGTRLTVT.

At least ten counts were recorded for this clonotype. DNA of the CDR3: TGCAGTGCTAGAGGATCGGCCGGGGCTTTCTTT. It is translated as CSARGSAGAFF. The gene calls are TRBV20-1 and TRBJ1-1; no reliable D call. V was trimmed by 1 base and J by 11 bases, leaving 11 bases between them. CDR3 length: 11 residues. Per germline, CDR1 DFQATT and CDR2 SNEGSKA (reference sequence).

This chain uses TRBV18 with TRBJ2-7; D may match TRBD1 or TRBD2 (5 bases each). Germline lookup yields CDR1 KGHSH and CDR2 LQKENI. V gave up 5 bases and J gave up 5 bases, with 16 bases separating them. This CDR3 region has 14 residues. CDR3 in DNA: TGTGCCAGCTCAGCCACCACCGGGGCTAACGAGCAGTACTTC. The encoded protein is CASSATTGANEQYF.

This clonotype showed up many times. The chain uses TRBV4-3 and TRBJ2-1; 8 nucleotides agree with TRBD2. The CDR3 spans 16 residues. V lost 4 bases to trimming and J lost 0 bases; unmatched junction nucleotides: 5. The germline V gene encodes CDR1 LGHNA and CDR2 YSLEER. The CDR3 DNA follows: TGCGCCAGCAGCCGACAGGCGGGGGGCTCCTACAATGAGCAGTTCTTC. It is translated as CASSRQAGGSYNEQFF.

The V and J genes are TRBV4-3 and TRBJ2-3; no firm D call. The germline V gene encodes CDR1 LGHNA and CDR2 YSLEER. The CDR3 runs to 16 residues. V lost 2 bases, J lost 4 bases, and 16 bases lay in between. The CDR3 region has the DNA TGCGCCAGCAGCCAACCCCTTCAAAGGGTCCCAGATACGCAGTATTTT. Protein product: CASSQPLQRVPDTQYF.

The gene calls are TRBV20-1 and TRBJ2-5, with D perhaps TRBD1 (5 bases). The germline V gene has CDR1 DFQATT and CDR2 SNEGSKA (reference sequence). V lost 6 bases and J 4 bases, leaving 18 bases between the germline ends. The CDR3 is made up of 14 amino acids. This CDR3 reads CSAITPRQGETQYF. The CDR3 nucleotides are TGCAGTGCCATTACCCCCCGGCAGGGAGAGACCCAGTACTTC.

This clonotype was picked up a small number of times. This chain connects TRBV4-2 to TRBJ1-4; unclear D gene. The CDR3 totals 16 residues. V lost 3 bases, J lost 0 bases, and 11 bases lay in between. CDR1 and CDR2 (germline): LGHNA, YNFKEQ. The CDR3 DNA is TGTGCCAGCAGCCACCTCGACCGCACAACTAATGAAAAACTGTTTTTT. Its protein is CASSHLDRTTNEKLFF.

This clonotype was picked up a small number of times. The chain carries TRBV5-1 and TRBJ1-2, with TRBD1 identical over 7 bases. Germline assignment: CDR1 SGHRS and CDR2 YFSETQ. V gave up 4 bases and J gave up 4 bases; unmatched junction bases: 10. This CDR3 is built from 15 residues. The CDR3 loop is CASSPLQGVVYGYTF. CDR3 coding DNA: TGCGCCAGCAGCCCGCTCCAGGGGGTTGTCTATGGCTACACCTTC.

The rearrangement joins TRBV15 to TRBJ1-1; 8 bases map to TRBD1. J was trimmed by 5 bases and V by 2 bases; bases with no gene match: 4. Germline values: CDR1 LNHNV, CDR2 YYDKDF (reference sequence). The CDR3 loop spans 14 amino acids. The CDR3 is CATSRFRGQTEAFF. CDR3 in DNA: TGTGCCACCAGCAGATTCAGGGGGCAAACTGAAGCTTTCTTT.

This rearrangement joins TRBV7-6 to TRBJ1-2; 8 bases line up with TRBD1. With 5 bases clipped from V and 6 bases from J, the junction kept 14 bases outside the gene matches. The CDR3 covers 16 residues. Germline V gene lookup returns CDR1 SGHVS and CDR2 FNYEAQ. DNA of the CDR3: TGTGCCAGCAGCCCCCACGGCCAGGGGGCTTTAAATGGCTACACCTTC. Residues: CASSPHGQGALNGYTF.

The chain uses TRBV18 and TRBJ1-4; TRBD1 matches 8 bases. The CDR3 contains 14 residues. The germline CDR1 and CDR2 sequences are KGHSH and LQKENI. The junction had 7 bases not matched to a gene; V was cut back by 6 bases and J by 7 bases. CDR3 nucleotide sequence: TGTGCCAGCTCGCAGGGGGCGATTGGTGAAAAACTGTTTTTT. Amino acids: CASSQGAIGEKLFF.